One sample yielded the 20 T cell receptor beta chains listed below, sequenced in a study of beta chain features in type 1 diabetes. Expressed TCRB transcripts got sequenced, as all isolated RNA was reverse transcribed. Produced via immunoSEQ multiplex PCR; TCRdb's table is partial and in-frame only. The sample includes some 360,000 clones, 15% to 20% of them seen just once. The sequenced sample consisted of naive CD4+ T cells from blood. These receptors originate from a woman aged 18-30 years in good health.

This chain links TRBV7-2 with TRBJ1-1; D unresolved. CDR3 size: 10 residues. Germline values: CDR1 SGHTA, CDR2 FQGNSA. V was pared by 10 bases and J by 7 bases, with 10 bases between. CDR3 amino acids: CANGEVEAFF. CDR3 DNA: TGTGCCAACGGGGAGGTTGAAGCTTTCTTT.

This clone was detected only a few times. The gene calls are TRBV7-2 and TRBJ2-5, with D perhaps matching TRBD2 (7 bases). Germline lookup yields CDR1 SGHTA and CDR2 FQGNSA. CDR3 size: 14 residues. V was trimmed by 1 base and J by 5 bases, leaving 11 bases between them. The CDR3 sequence is CASSLVGGRETQYF. In nucleotides, the CDR3 is TGTGCCAGCAGCTTAGTCGGGGGGCGGGAGACCCAGTACTTC.

The chain joins TRBV9 to TRBJ2-7, with D possibly being TRBD2 (6 bases). Germline values: CDR1 SGDLS, CDR2 YYNGEE. V was cut by 5 bases and J by 8 bases, with 23 bases left in between. The CDR3 is 15 residues long. The CDR3 sequence: CASSLSGIDGGKQYF. The CDR3 DNA reads as TGTGCCAGCAGTCTGTCCGGGATAGACGGAGGGAAGCAGTACTTC. The variable domain in full, with the rest retrieved from reference TRBV9 and TRBJ2-7, is DSGVTQTPKHLITATGQRVTLRCSPRSGDLSVYWYQQSLDQGLQFLIQYYNGEERAKGNILERFSAQQFPDLHSELNLSSLELGDSALYFCASSLSGIDGGKQYFGPGTRLTVT.

This rearrangement joins TRBV4-1 to TRBJ1-2; TRBD1 matches 9 bases. The CDR3 is 15 residues long. Germline values: CDR1 MGHRA, CDR2 YSYEKL. Trimming cost V 1 base and J 4 bases; bases outside gene matches: 4. Here the CDR3 reads CASSQGGQGFYGYTF. As DNA, the CDR3 is TGCGCCAGCAGCCAAGGGGGACAGGGCTTCTATGGCTACACCTTC.

The chain carries TRBV7-2 and TRBJ2-7, with TRBD2 identical over 8 bases. From germline, CDR1 is SGHTA and CDR2 FQGNSA. The CDR3 runs to 14 residues. V shed 4 bases, J shed 6 bases, and the junction held 8 bases outside the gene matches. The CDR3 DNA is TGTGCCAGCAGCTACCCGGGACTAGACGCCGAGCAGTACTTC. Its protein is CASSYPGLDAEQYF.

This clone showed up just a few times. The V and J genes are TRBV25-1 and TRBJ1-2; D is possibly TRBD1 (5 bases). The CDR3 spans 12 residues. The germline V gene has CDR1 MGHDK and CDR2 SYGVNS. V dropped 5 bases and J dropped 5 bases, with 9 bases sitting between them. DNA of the CDR3: TGTGCCAGCAGTAGCCAGGGTTATGGCTACACCTTC. It yields the protein CASSSQGYGYTF.

The chain is built from TRBV11-1 and TRBJ2-5, with 8 bases fitting TRBD1. V shed 5 bases and J 7 bases; nucleotides not matched to a gene: 15. The CDR3 length is 16 residues. The germline V gene encodes CDR1 SGHAT and CDR2 FQDESV (reference sequence). The CDR3 spells CASSPGLSRGRGTQYF. The CDR3 bases are TGTGCCAGCAGCCCAGGTCTTTCCAGGGGGCGCGGGACCCAGTACTTC.

In its sample, this clone was seen a few times. The rearrangement joins TRBV7-2 to TRBJ2-5, with 7 bases identical to TRBD2. V shed 1 base and J 3 bases; nucleotides not matched to a gene: 8. Per germline, CDR1 SGHTA and CDR2 FQGNSA. The CDR3 is 16 residues long. CDR3 bases: TGTGCCAGCAGCTTAGGGGGATGGACTAGAGAAGAGACCCAGTACTTC. Translated, it gives CASSLGGWTREETQYF.

This chain joins TRBV30 and TRBJ2-7; 10 bases line up with TRBD1. V was clipped by 2 bases and J by 3 bases; unmatched bases: 7. CDR3 length equals 15 residues. CDR1 GTSNPN and CDR2 SVGIG come from the germline V gene (reference sequence). The CDR3 here is CAWSQTGTGVYEQYF. CDR3 coding DNA: TGTGCCTGGAGTCAGACCGGGACAGGGGTCTACGAGCAGTACTTC.

This clone came up a few times. The chain employs TRBV9 and TRBJ1-6; no definite D call. Trimming took 0 bases from V and 9 from J, leaving 10 bases between them. This CDR3 comprises 14 residues. Germline V gene lookup returns CDR1 SGDLS and CDR2 YYNGEE. In nucleotides, the CDR3 is TGTGCCAGCAGCGTAGGGCTCGAGGGTTCACCCCTCCACTTT. Amino acid sequence: CASSVGLEGSPLHF.

This clone was observed a few times. The J gene is TRBJ2-1, the V gene TRBV11-2; no definite D call. The germline gives CDR1 SGHAT, CDR2 FQNNGV. The germline V and J ends were trimmed by 5 bases and 2 bases, with 7 bases remaining between them. There are 13 residues in the CDR3. The CDR3 spells CASSRAAYNEQFF. The CDR3 nucleotides read TGTGCCAGCAGCCGTGCAGCCTACAATGAGCAGTTCTTC.

This clone was seen more than once but under ten times. The J gene is TRBJ2-7, the V gene TRBV11-3; 7 nucleotides line up with TRBD1. Germline V gives CDR1 SGHNT, CDR2 YENEEA. V lost 1 base to trimming and J lost 1 base; unmatched junction nucleotides: 4. The CDR3 is made up of 15 amino acids. The CDR3: CASSLGWGQSYEQYF. CDR3 coding DNA: TGTGCCAGCAGCTTAGGTTGGGGACAGTCCTACGAGCAGTACTTC.

The chain employs TRBV5-4 and TRBJ2-1, with a possible D match to TRBD1 (5 bases). V was shortened by 6 bases and J by 5 bases, with 21 bases between the two germline ends. Germline assignment: CDR1 SGHNT and CDR2 YYREEE (reference sequence). The CDR3 loop spans 16 amino acids. In nucleotides, the CDR3 is TGTGCCAGCAAAAAGCTAGGACAAAAACTGAACAATGAGCAGTTCTTC. Translated: CASKKLGQKLNNEQFF.

This clone turned up a few times. V usage is TRBV29-1 and J usage is TRBJ2-1, with a possible D match to TRBD1 (5 bases). Trimming removed 2 bases from V and 3 bases from J, with 8 bases in between. CDR1 is SQVTM, CDR2 ANQGSEA, per germline. The CDR3 contains 13 residues. The CDR3 is CSVESQGYNEQFF. CDR3 sequence (DNA): TGCAGCGTTGAATCCCAGGGCTACAATGAGCAGTTCTTC.

This rearrangement joins TRBV15 to TRBJ1-6; 7 bases match TRBD1. In germline, CDR1 is LNHNV, CDR2 YYDKDF (reference sequence). The CDR3 consists of 16 residues. Unmatched junction bases numbered 6, after V lost 0 bases and J lost 7 bases. The CDR3 coding sequence is TGTGCCACCAGCAGAGATCGGTCAGGGGGAAATTCACCCCTCCACTTT. Its translation is CATSRDRSGGNSPLHF.

This clone was found a few times. The V gene is TRBV11-3, the J gene TRBJ2-3; D gene ambiguous. CDR1 is SGHNT, CDR2 YENEEA, per germline. CDR3 length: 14 amino acids. Trimming took off 5 bases at V and 0 bases at J, with 9 bases between the two ends. Here the CDR3 reads CASSPERSTDTQYF. CDR3 DNA sequence: TGTGCCAGCAGCCCCGAACGGAGCACAGATACGCAGTATTTT.

This clone was recorded a few times. The chain carries TRBV19 and TRBJ2-1; no definite D call. CDR1 is LNHDA, CDR2 SQIVND, per germline (reference sequence). Trimming stripped 7 bases from V and 4 bases from J, with 11 bases between. This CDR3 comprises 13 residues. For the CDR3, the DNA is TGTGCCAGTAATAACAGAAAATACAATGAGCAGTTCTTC. Its translation is CASNNRKYNEQFF.

This clone came up a few times. The CDR3 loop is CASSLLAGGGDEQFF. In nucleotides, the CDR3 is TGTGCCAGCAGCCTATTAGCGGGAGGGGGGGATGAGCAGTTCTTC. This chain uses TRBV11-2 with TRBJ2-1; 11 bases match TRBD2. CDR1 SGHAT and CDR2 FQNNGV come from the germline V gene. This CDR3 spans 15 amino acids. V was clipped by 5 bases and J by 8 bases; unmatched bases: 8.

The J gene is TRBJ1-5, the V gene TRBV29-1, with a weak D call TRBD1 (6 bases). V was pared by 6 bases and J by 0 bases, with 9 bases between. Germline CDR1 SQVTM, CDR2 ANQGSEA. This CDR3 region has 13 residues. The CDR3 sequence is CSVGHDSNQPQHF. Here the CDR3 DNA reads TGCAGCGTGGGACACGATAGCAATCAGCCCCAGCATTTT.

The gene calls are TRBV5-1 and TRBJ2-7, with a possible D match to TRBD2 (6 bases). This CDR3 is built from 18 residues. Trimming pared 1 base from V and 0 bases from J, leaving 20 bases between. Germline V lookup: CDR1 SGHRS, CDR2 YFSETQ. The CDR3, as DNA: TGCGCCAGCAGCTTGAGTCCCTGGGACTTGGGAAGCTCCTACGAGCAGTACTTC. Its protein product is CASSLSPWDLGSSYEQYF.